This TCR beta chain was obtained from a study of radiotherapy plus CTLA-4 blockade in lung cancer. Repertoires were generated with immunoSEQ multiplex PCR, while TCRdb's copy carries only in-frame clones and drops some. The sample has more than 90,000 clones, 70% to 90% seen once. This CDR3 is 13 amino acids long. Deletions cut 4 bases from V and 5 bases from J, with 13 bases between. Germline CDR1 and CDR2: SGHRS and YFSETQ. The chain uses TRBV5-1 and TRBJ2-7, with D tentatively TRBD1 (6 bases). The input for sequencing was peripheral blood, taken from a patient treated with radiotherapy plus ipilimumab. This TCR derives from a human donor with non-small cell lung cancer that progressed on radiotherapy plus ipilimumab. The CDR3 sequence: CASSRDNFNEQYF. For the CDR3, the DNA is TGCGCCAGCAGCCGGGACAACTTCAACGAGCAGTACTTC.